The clone carrying this T cell receptor beta chain was picked up many times. The antigen remains undetermined. This sample was taken from a study of regulatory T cells in long-lasting Graves disease. Study observations and caveats: Persistent disease was characterized by preferential usage of TRBV28, TRBJ1-2 and TRBJ2-5. Small sample size may have lowered accuracy.

There are 13 residues in the CDR3. Germline values: CDR1 SNHLY, CDR2 FYNNEI. Between the trimmed V and J ends, which lost 4 bases and 4 bases, there was a span of 7 bases. Researchers made TCR beta libraries by using iRepertoire HTBI primers and running Arm-PCR on CDR3 regions. TCRdb itself ran the multiplex PCR reads through MiXCR, one entry per CDR3 protein. Of approximately 300,000 distinct CDR3 sequences listed, 15% to 20% are singletons. Documented time point: newly diagnosed GD, antithyroid drugs for less than 3 months. PBMC-extracted RNA yielded the TCR library. Graves' disease diagnosis followed American Thyroid Association guidelines. A blood draw put around 9.1 milliliters of peripheral blood into EDTA tubes.

The genes are TRBV2 and TRBJ2-2; D is unresolved. The specimen was peripheral blood mononuclear cells (PBMCs), collected at new diagnosis, from a patient treated with antithyroid drugs. This sequence originates from a female donor with Graves disease. This CDR3 reads CASSGASTGELFF. The CDR3 bases are TGTGCCAGCAGTGGAGCGAGCACCGGGGAGCTGTTTTTT.